Below, one TCR beta chain is given with its context. What this receptor recognizes is not known. One base away there is no much larger clone; base qualities are not given. This specimen belongs to a study of cytomegalovirus exposure and HLA in healthy donors (dated by TCRdb to about 2017). Broadly, across the study: An earlier analysis of 587 of the donors reported 276 Gb of sequence data and 95 million to 140 million unique TCR beta sequences obtained from 150 million to 200 million T cells. A later genetic analysis took genome-wide SNP genotypes for about 65% of the 666 donors and used that subset as a discovery cohort. Among 398 genotyped donors of the cohort, an average of approximately 200,000 unique TCR beta nucleotide sequences was sequenced per donor, of which roughly 17% were non-productive. In a later analysis, previously published TCR beta repertoires from 666 donors were re-analyzed and high-resolution HLA genotyping was added so that TCR occurrence patterns could be studied. Using immunosequencing, the study profiled T cell repertoires from some 670 subjects and related those repertoires to cytomegalovirus serostatus. To decide whether each TCR beta V gene segment behaved as functional or pseudogenic, an earlier analysis of fewer than 750 of the donors relied on high-throughput TCR beta sequencing. About 300 gigabases of sequencing data and approximately 93 million unique TCR sequences were included in an early release covering 550 to 800 HLA-typed donors. All discovery cohort repertoires had been generated on a single sequencing platform. The aim of the study was to test whether cataloging public T cell receptors could identify signatures of past pathogen exposure. About five DR-DQ haplotypes were treated as single units for association and clustering because of strong linkage in the cohort. Typing coverage varied by locus: roughly 620-630 donors for A, B, C, DRB1 and DQB1; more than 500 for DQA1; about 590 for DPA1; around 490 for DPB1. In addition to the first cohort of 666 subjects, a separate validation cohort of under 150 different subjects was used. Rather than using new phenotypic data, the later analysis identified candidate immune exposures from TCR beta sequences and from how often those sequences occurred across donors. To predict cytomegalovirus infection status, the study brought together high-throughput TCR immunosequencing, statistical association of individual TCRs with disease status, and machine learning. HLA typing covered class I and class II loci at four-digit resolution. Alongside the repertoire data, information on donor age, sex, ethnicity and CMV serostatus was compiled. Among the roughly 400 genotyped donors, around 81% belonged to the genetic ancestry cluster associated with self-reported Caucasian donors.

Paper-wide results and their limitations: The only immune exposure information available for the cohort was CMV serostatus. According to a later analysis, TCR association rates differed among HLA loci, with DRB1 alleles showing the most associated TCRs and HLA-C alleles showing the fewest. In vitro tests confirmed that a few of the cytomegalovirus-associated TCR beta chains recognize cytomegalovirus antigens. Some IMGT-functional V segments, including TRBV6-2 and TRBV6-3, could not be distinguished by the 87-base-pair reads and were therefore excluded. A further reported finding was that TCR beta sequences accurately predicted the HLA-A and HLA-B alleles for most subjects in the first cohort. The classifier was reported to diagnose cytomegalovirus status with high specificity and sensitivity in both the original and validation cohorts. In a later analysis, HLA-associated TCR beta chains showed more clonal expansion and lower generation probabilities than non-associated chains that were equally common. Because some donors lacked HLA typing at each locus, the association tests relied only on the typed subset. Only TCR beta chains were sequenced in this cohort, and the absence of alpha or paired-chain data limited detectable features. Linkage disequilibrium might explain the correlated functional status among segregating V segments, but an unknown experimental factor could not be ruled out. Assigning TCR associations to individual alleles was difficult when HLA alleles, especially DR and DQ, strongly co-occurred. In the study, around 150 TCR beta chains were listed as associated with cytomegalovirus. In an earlier analysis of some 500 of the donors, most TCR beta V segments were observed in productive rearrangements about 90% or about 30% of the time, broadly matching IMGT annotations. The authors suggested that the approach could potentially be extended to other disease states and immunological phenotypes. In a later genetic analysis, fewer N-insertions in productive TCRs were reported among donors in an Asian-associated ancestry cluster than the roughly 700-donor mean. Sequencing depth was assumed to be roughly uniform across donors in the presence/absence analyses, though that assumption may not hold. According to a later analysis, parvovirus B19, influenza, CMV and Epstein-Barr virus appeared linked to several top co-occurrence clusters. Most TCR sequences were seen in very few donors, while some public TCRs were found in many individuals. A cluster of highly shared sequence variants was judged likely to represent a technical artifact of the sequencing pipeline. A later genetic analysis associated a missense DCLRE1C variant with V-gene and J-gene trimming of TCR beta chains, and an independent cohort replicated the association. At a false discovery rate of 0.05, a later analysis linked 16,951 TCR beta sequences to specific HLA alleles. The earlier analysis of fewer than 750 of the donors excluded some 15 rarely observed V segments, including chromosome 9 orphons, because counts were too low. Most CMV-associated TCR beta chains appeared to be HLA-restricted in a later analysis, and the HLA associations seemed to be driven largely by CMV exposure.

The germline V gene provides CDR1 SGHDN and CDR2 FVKESK. The germline ends are 6 bases apart after V is trimmed by 0 bases and J by 2 bases. The CDR3 runs 14 residues from the cysteine to the phenylalanine. The sequence is cut down to CDR3 DNA, 42 bases in frame from base 1. Libraries were constructed by the immunoSEQ multiplex PCR assay. A mixture of 60 forward primers for TCR Vbeta segments and 13 reverse primers for TCR Jbeta segments was used in the multiplex PCR. The CDR3 region of rearranged TCR beta genes was amplified from genomic DNA by a multiplex PCR assay. On the Illumina HiSeq System, the amplified TCR beta libraries were sequenced as 87-base-pair reads. The published analysis was carried out like this. A later analysis counted around 72 million unique TCR beta chains across the 666 repertoires, and some 11 million of these chains were shared by at least two donors. To remove PCR and sequencing errors, raw reads were error-corrected and collapsed into unique sequences using a nearest-neighbor algorithm that merged closely related sequences. To assign V, D and J gene segments, CDR3 sequences were aligned to IMGT reference sequences. For a sequence to be retained, a match of at least six nucleotides to both a V gene segment and a J gene segment was required. Rearrangements were classified as productive when the CDR3 lacked stop codons and remained in frame with V and J, and all other rearrangements were classified as non-productive. CDR3 was defined by IMGT convention, running from the second conserved V-encoded cysteine to the conserved J-encoded phenylalanine. The earlier analysis of fewer than 750 of the donors excluded sequences that lacked an unambiguous match to a single V gene segment. In an earlier analysis of some 590 of the donors, V segments were called functional above 56.7% productive rearrangements and were called segregating when the between-donor standard deviation exceeded 5%. To diagnose cytomegalovirus status from the catalog of TCR beta chain sequences, a statistical classification framework was built. In a later analysis, V and J genes were assigned by comparing TCR nucleotide sequences against IMGT/GENE-DB human TR gene sequences. Using the TCRdist pipeline, a later analysis assigned CDR3 sequences along with most-parsimonious VDJ recombination scenarios. A later analysis defined each TCR beta chain by its CDR3 amino acid sequence plus V-gene family, and excluded reads lacking a unique V-gene family. As a way to deal with suspected cross-contamination and a sequencing artifact, a later analysis dropped 640 or so nucleotide sequences that were highly shared and had low generation probability. For each public chain, a later analysis derived a clonal expansion index from normalized ranks of inferred template counts within each repertoire. In a later analysis, generation probabilities were computed with a VDJ recombination model fitted to out-of-frame rearrangements, and the resulting probabilities were checked against IGoR. In a later analysis, TCR-TCR, TCR-HLA and TCR-CMV co-occurrence was scored with hypergeometric tests, and a repertoire-size bias correction was applied to TCR pairs. False discovery rates were estimated in a later analysis by permuting HLA or CMV assignments 20 times. In a later analysis, co-occurring TCRs were grouped using DBSCAN, with TCRdist sequence similarity added in when clustering inside HLA-allele-positive subsets. Co-occurrence clustering excluded repertoires with fewer than 30,000 or more than 120,000 public chains, plus five with anomalous nucleotide sharing. TCRdb re-hosts the immuneACCESS table, in-frame sequences only. Its copies lack some clones; in the studies checked, an unresolved V gene accounts for under half of them, and the cause for the rest is not known. That table supplies the V and J calls and clone size; D and trimming were determined from the DNA. In this sample the table shows 65,000 to 85,000 clones, approximately 70% of which occur a single time. The top ten constitute approximately 14% of the sample.

The cohort consisted of 600 or so healthy bone marrow donors. At the time of sampling, all cohort members were nominally healthy, though unrecorded immune exposures were likely present. The donor was CMV seropositive and was included in the group of 290 or so seropositive cohort members. A peripheral blood sample was provided by each donor, and peripheral blood mononuclear cells were used for TCR beta sequencing. The Qiagen DNeasy Blood Extraction Kit was used to extract genomic DNA from the blood cell samples. The chain employs TRBV14 and TRBJ2-3, with no confident D gene call. The sequenced sample consisted of PBMCs. The origin of this receptor is a male donor in good health and CMV-seropositive. For the CDR3, the sequence is CASSQDATTDTQYF. Here is the DNA: TGTGCCAGCAGCCAAGATGCTACCACAGATACGCAGTATTTT.